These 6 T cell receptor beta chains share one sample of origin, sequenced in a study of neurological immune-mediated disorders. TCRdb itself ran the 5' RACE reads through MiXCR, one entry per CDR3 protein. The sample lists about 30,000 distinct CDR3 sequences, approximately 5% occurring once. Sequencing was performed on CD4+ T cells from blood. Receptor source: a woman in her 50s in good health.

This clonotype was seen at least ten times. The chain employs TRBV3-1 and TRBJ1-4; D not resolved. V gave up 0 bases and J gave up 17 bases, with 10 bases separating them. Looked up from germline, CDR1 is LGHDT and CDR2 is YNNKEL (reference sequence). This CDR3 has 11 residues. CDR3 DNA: TGTGCCAGCAGCCAAGATACCGGGGTTTTTTTT. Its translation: CASSQDTGVFF.

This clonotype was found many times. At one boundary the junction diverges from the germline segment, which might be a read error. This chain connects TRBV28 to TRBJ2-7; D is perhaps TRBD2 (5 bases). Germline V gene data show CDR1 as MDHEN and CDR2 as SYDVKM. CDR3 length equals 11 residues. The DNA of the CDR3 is TGTGCCAGCAGTGGACTCGGGCGTTTTCACTTC. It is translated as CASSGLGRFHF.

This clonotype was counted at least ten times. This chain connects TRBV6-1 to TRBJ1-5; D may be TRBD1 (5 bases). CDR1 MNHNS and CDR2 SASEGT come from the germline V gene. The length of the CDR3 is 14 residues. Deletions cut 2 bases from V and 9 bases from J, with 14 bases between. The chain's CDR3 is CASSENRVQGPQHF. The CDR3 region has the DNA TGTGCCAGCAGTGAAAATAGGGTCCAGGGGCCCCAGCATTTT.

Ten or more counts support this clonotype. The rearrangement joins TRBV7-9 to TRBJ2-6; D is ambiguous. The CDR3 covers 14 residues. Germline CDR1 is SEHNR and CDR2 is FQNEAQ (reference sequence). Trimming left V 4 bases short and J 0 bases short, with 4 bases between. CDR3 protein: CASSSNSGANVLTF. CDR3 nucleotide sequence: TGTGCCAGCAGCTCCAACTCTGGGGCCAACGTCCTGACTTTC.

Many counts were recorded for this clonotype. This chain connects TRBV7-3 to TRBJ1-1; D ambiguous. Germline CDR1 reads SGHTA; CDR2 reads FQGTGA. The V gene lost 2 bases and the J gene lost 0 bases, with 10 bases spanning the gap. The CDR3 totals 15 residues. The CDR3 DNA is TGTGCCAGCAGCTTATCCCCAGCTATGAACACTGAAGCTTTCTTT. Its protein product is CASSLSPAMNTEAFF.

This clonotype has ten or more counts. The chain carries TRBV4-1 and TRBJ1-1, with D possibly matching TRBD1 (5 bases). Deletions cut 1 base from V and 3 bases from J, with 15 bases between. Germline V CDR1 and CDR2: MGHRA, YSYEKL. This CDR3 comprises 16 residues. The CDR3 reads CASSQVGNRIYTEAFF. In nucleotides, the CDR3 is TGCGCCAGCAGCCAAGTAGGGAACAGGATTTACACTGAAGCTTTCTTT.